The rows below give T cell receptor beta chains drawn from one sample of a study of T cell responses to AZD1222 COVID-19 vaccine. Produced via immunoSEQ multiplex PCR; TCRdb's table is partial and in-frame only. The sample contains nearly 200,000 clones, roughly 92% of which appear only once. The input for sequencing was peripheral blood, taken 28 days after the second AZD1222 dose. The receptors stem from an adult who received the AZD1222 COVID-19 vaccine. CDR3s include the opening cysteine and the closing phenylalanine or tryptophan. A D gene is named only where the DNA matches it firmly. Rows may omit the clone size; those that give it use once, few, many or a size class.

CDR3aa: CASSPRKGYTDTQYF; CDR3nt: TGTGCCAGCAGCCCCCGAAAGGGATACACAGATACGCAGTATTTT; v_gene: TRBV7-2; abundance: .; j_gene: TRBJ2-3; len: 15; d_gene: .
CDR3aa: CASSDWGGTEAFF; CDR3nt: TGTGCCAGCAGTGACTGGGGGGGCACTGAAGCTTTCTTT; v_gene: TRBV2; abundance: .; j_gene: TRBJ1-1; len: 13; d_gene: .
CDR3aa: CASSTTGLVAGELFF; CDR3nt: TGTGCCAGTAGTACAACAGGGTTGGTCGCCGGGGAGCTGTTTTTT; v_gene: TRBV19; abundance: .; j_gene: TRBJ2-2; len: 15; d_gene: .
CDR3aa: CASSVASGGFNTGELFF; CDR3nt: TGTGCCAGCAGTGTCGCTAGCGGGGGGTTCAACACCGGGGAGCTGTTTTTT; v_gene: TRBV2; abundance: .; j_gene: TRBJ2-2; len: 17; d_gene: TRBD2
CDR3aa: CARITRRGNTEAFF; CDR3nt: TGTGCCAGAATAACCCGCCGGGGGAACACTGAAGCTTTCTTT; v_gene: TRBV27; abundance: .; j_gene: TRBJ1-1; len: 14; d_gene: .
CDR3aa: CASSSGPGQGINYGYTF; CDR3nt: TGCGCCAGCAGCTCAGGTCCGGGACAGGGGATTAACTATGGCTACACCTTC; v_gene: TRBV5-1; abundance: .; j_gene: TRBJ1-2; len: 17; d_gene: TRBD1
CDR3aa: CASSLGGAPGPQHF; CDR3nt: TGTGCCAGCAGCCTAGGAGGGGCCCCAGGGCCCCAGCATTTT; v_gene: TRBV11-2; abundance: .; j_gene: TRBJ1-5; len: 14; d_gene: .
CDR3aa: CASKAGAAGELFF; CDR3nt: TGTGCCAGCAAAGCAGGGGCTGCCGGGGAGCTGTTTTTT; v_gene: TRBV6-6; abundance: once; j_gene: TRBJ2-2; len: 13; d_gene: .
CDR3aa: CASSIEWRSVRQPQHF; CDR3nt: TGTGCCAGTAGTATAGAGTGGAGGTCAGTAAGACAGCCCCAGCATTTT; v_gene: TRBV19; abundance: .; j_gene: TRBJ1-5; len: 16; d_gene: .
CDR3aa: CATAGPDSNQPQHF; CDR3nt: TGTGCCACAGCCGGGCCAGATAGCAATCAGCCCCAGCATTTT; v_gene: TRBV9; abundance: .; j_gene: TRBJ1-5; len: 14; d_gene: .
CDR3aa: CASTGDGETQYF; CDR3nt: TGTGCCAGCACCGGTGACGGAGAGACCCAGTACTTC; v_gene: TRBV3-1/TRBV3-2; abundance: .; j_gene: TRBJ2-5; len: 12; d_gene: .
CDR3aa: CASSPRDRYLPYGYTF; CDR3nt: TGTGCCAGCAGCCCCCGGGACAGATACCTTCCCTATGGCTACACCTTC; v_gene: TRBV9; abundance: .; j_gene: TRBJ1-2; len: 16; d_gene: TRBD1
CDR3aa: CASSPGYGYTF; CDR3nt: TGTGCCAGCAGCCCCGGCTATGGCTACACCTTC; v_gene: TRBV6-5; abundance: .; j_gene: TRBJ1-2; len: 11; d_gene: .
CDR3aa: CASSPSRGGDNTGELFF; CDR3nt: TGTGCCAGCAGCCCTTCTAGGGGGGGGGATAACACCGGGGAGCTGTTTTTT; v_gene: TRBV5-4; abundance: .; j_gene: TRBJ2-2; len: 17; d_gene: .
CDR3aa: CASSLVATSSYNEQFF; CDR3nt: TGCGCCAGCAGCTTGGTAGCGACGAGCTCCTACAATGAGCAGTTCTTC; v_gene: TRBV5-1; abundance: .; j_gene: TRBJ2-1; len: 16; d_gene: .
CDR3aa: CASSQGVGSYGYTF; CDR3nt: TGTGCCAGCAGCCAAGGGGTGGGGTCCTATGGCTACACCTTC; v_gene: TRBV3-1/TRBV3-2; abundance: .; j_gene: TRBJ1-2; len: 14; d_gene: .
CDR3aa: CASRASGMNTGELFF; CDR3nt: TGCGCCAGCAGAGCGAGCGGGATGAACACCGGGGAGCTGTTTTTT; v_gene: TRBV5-1; abundance: .; j_gene: TRBJ2-2; len: 15; d_gene: TRBD2
CDR3aa: CASSETGSPNQPQHF; CDR3nt: TGTGCCAGCAGTGAAACAGGGTCCCCAAATCAGCCCCAGCATTTT; v_gene: TRBV2; abundance: once; j_gene: TRBJ1-5; len: 15; d_gene: .
CDR3aa: CASSSGQTNQPQHF; CDR3nt: TGTGCCAGCAGTTCCGGACAGACCAATCAGCCCCAGCATTTT; v_gene: TRBV6-5; abundance: .; j_gene: TRBJ1-5; len: 14; d_gene: .
CDR3aa: CASSLNRDQPQHF; CDR3nt: TGTGCCAGCAGCTTAAACAGGGATCAGCCCCAGCATTTT; v_gene: TRBV7-2; abundance: once; j_gene: TRBJ1-5; len: 13; d_gene: .
CDR3aa: CASSAQGGGNQPQHF; CDR3nt: TGTGCCAGCAGTGCCCAGGGAGGCGGCAATCAGCCCCAGCATTTT; v_gene: TRBV2; abundance: .; j_gene: TRBJ1-5; len: 15; d_gene: .
CDR3aa: CATSREPYNSPLHF; CDR3nt: TGTGCCACCAGTAGGGAGCCTTATAATTCACCCCTCCACTTT; v_gene: TRBV15; abundance: .; j_gene: TRBJ1-6; len: 14; d_gene: .
CDR3aa: CATSGTPFYEQFF; CDR3nt: TGTGCCACCAGTGGGACTCCCTTTTATGAGCAGTTCTTC; v_gene: TRBV24-1; abundance: .; j_gene: TRBJ2-1; len: 13; d_gene: .
CDR3aa: CASGSGEGYTF; CDR3nt: TGTGCTAGTGGTTCAGGGGAAGGCTACACCTTC; v_gene: TRBV12-5; abundance: .; j_gene: TRBJ1-2; len: 11; d_gene: .
CDR3aa: CASSYSPQNNYGYTF; CDR3nt: TGTGCCAGCAGTTACTCTCCACAGAATAACTATGGCTACACCTTC; v_gene: TRBV6-5; abundance: .; j_gene: TRBJ1-2; len: 15; d_gene: .
CDR3aa: CATSDGGGGPTDTQYF; CDR3nt: TGTGCCACCAGTGATGGGGGCGGAGGGCCCACAGATACGCAGTATTTT; v_gene: TRBV24-1; abundance: .; j_gene: TRBJ2-3; len: 16; d_gene: .
CDR3aa: CASRPAGRGTDTQYF; CDR3nt: TGTGCCAGCAGACCAGCGGGACGCGGCACAGATACGCAGTATTTT; v_gene: TRBV6-5; abundance: .; j_gene: TRBJ2-3; len: 15; d_gene: TRBD2
CDR3aa: CASSVGGGQPQHF; CDR3nt: TGTGCCAGCAGCGTAGGAGGGGGGCAGCCCCAGCATTTT; v_gene: TRBV9; abundance: .; j_gene: TRBJ1-5; len: 13; d_gene: .
CDR3aa: CASSSMRNTEAFF; CDR3nt: TGTGCCAGCAGCTCGATGCGGAACACTGAAGCTTTCTTT; v_gene: TRBV7-2; abundance: .; j_gene: TRBJ1-1; len: 13; d_gene: .
CDR3aa: CASSLWRQGMSYEQYF; CDR3nt: TGTGCCAGCAGCTTGTGGCGACAGGGCATGTCCTACGAGCAGTACTTC; v_gene: TRBV5-6; abundance: .; j_gene: TRBJ2-7; len: 16; d_gene: TRBD1
CDR3aa: CASSLDRASAYNEQFF; CDR3nt: TGTGCCAGCAGCTTAGATCGAGCGAGCGCCTACAATGAGCAGTTCTTC; v_gene: TRBV7-6; abundance: once; j_gene: TRBJ2-1; len: 16; d_gene: .
CDR3aa: CASSDPGQNEQFF; CDR3nt: TGTGCCAGCAGTGATCCAGGCCAGAATGAGCAGTTCTTC; v_gene: TRBV6-1; abundance: .; j_gene: TRBJ2-1; len: 13; d_gene: .
CDR3aa: CASSEAGQGNQPQHF; CDR3nt: TGCGCCAGCAGCGAAGCGGGACAGGGGAATCAGCCCCAGCATTTT; v_gene: TRBV5-1; abundance: .; j_gene: TRBJ1-5; len: 15; d_gene: TRBD1